This TCR beta chain appears in the sequencing data of a study of cytomegalovirus exposure and HLA in healthy donors (dated by TCRdb to about 2017). As for the study more broadly: An earlier analysis of about 560 of the donors reported 250 to 350 Gb of sequence data and 117 million unique TCR beta sequences obtained from approximately 180 million T cells. An earlier analysis of more than 450 of the donors used high-throughput TCR beta sequencing to judge whether each TCR beta V gene segment behaved as functional or pseudogenic. Besides the first cohort of approximately 670 subjects, a separate validation cohort made up of roughly 120 different subjects was used. Alongside the repertoire data, information on donor age, sex, ethnicity and CMV serostatus was compiled. Every repertoire in the discovery cohort had been generated on one and the same sequencing platform. The study was designed to test whether signatures of past pathogen exposure could be identified by cataloging public T cell receptors. Genome-wide SNP genotypes for about 65% of the roughly 670 donors were used in a later genetic analysis, which treated that subset as a discovery cohort. High-throughput TCR immunosequencing, statistical association of individual TCRs with disease status, and machine learning were combined to predict cytomegalovirus infection status. Among around 400 genotyped donors of the cohort, an average of about 220,000 unique TCR beta nucleotide sequences was sequenced per donor, of which approximately 18% were non-productive. Rather than using new phenotypic data, the later analysis identified candidate immune exposures from TCR beta sequences and from how often those sequences occurred across donors. A later analysis re-examined previously published TCR beta repertoires from hundreds of donors and added high-resolution HLA genotyping to investigate patterns of TCR occurrence. Four or five DR-DQ haplotypes were handled as single units for association and clustering because linkage in the cohort was strong. The number of donors typed differed by locus, with about 620-630 for A, B, C, DRB1 and DQB1, roughly 520 for DQA1, over 600 for DPA1, and around 450 for DPB1. Using immunosequencing, the study profiled T cell repertoires from 666 subjects and related those repertoires to cytomegalovirus serostatus. HLA typing covered class I and class II loci at four-digit resolution. Approximately 310 gigabases of sequencing data and 70 million to 95 million unique TCR sequences made up an early release that covered fewer than 650 HLA-typed donors. Of the roughly 400 genotyped donors, about 80% fell in the genetic ancestry cluster associated with self-reported Caucasian donors. The investigation overall reported the following: The classifier was reported to diagnose cytomegalovirus status with high specificity and sensitivity in both the original and validation cohorts. According to the authors, the approach could potentially be generalized to other disease states and immunological phenotypes. Because the 87-base-pair reads could not distinguish some IMGT-functional V segments, including TRBV6-2 and TRBV6-3, those segments were excluded. In a later genetic analysis, fewer N-insertions in productive TCRs were reported among donors in an Asian-associated ancestry cluster than the approximately 630-donor mean. In this cohort, only TCR beta chains were sequenced, and detectable features were limited by the absence of alpha or paired-chain data. The sequencing pipeline was judged likely to have produced a cluster of highly shared sequence variants as a technical artifact. A further reported finding was that TCR beta sequences accurately predicted the HLA-A and HLA-B alleles for most subjects in the first cohort. Assigning TCR associations to individual alleles was difficult when HLA alleles, especially DR and DQ, strongly co-occurred. According to a later analysis, most CMV-associated TCR beta chains appeared to be HLA-restricted, and the HLA associations seemed to be driven largely by CMV exposure. A total of 150 to 200 TCR beta chains were listed by the study as associated with cytomegalovirus. According to a later analysis, parvovirus B19, influenza, CMV and Epstein-Barr virus appeared linked to several top co-occurrence clusters. Specific HLA alleles were associated with 15,000 to 20,000 TCR beta sequences at a false discovery rate of 0.05 in a later analysis. Linkage disequilibrium might explain the correlated functional status among segregating V segments, but an unknown experimental factor could not be excluded. Because HLA typing was missing for some donors at each locus, association tests included only the typed subset. A later analysis found that HLA-associated TCR beta chains were more clonally expanded and had lower generation probabilities than equally common non-associated chains. Sequencing depth was assumed to be roughly uniform across donors in the presence/absence analyses, though that assumption may not hold. A later analysis found that TCR association rates varied across HLA loci, with DRB1 alleles showing the most associated TCRs and HLA-C alleles the fewest. An earlier analysis of approximately 590 of the donors showed that most TCR beta V segments appeared in productive rearrangements either about 90% or about 30% of the time, which broadly matched IMGT annotations. A later genetic analysis associated a missense DCLRE1C variant with V-gene and J-gene trimming of TCR beta chains, and an independent cohort replicated the association. A few of the identified cytomegalovirus-associated TCR beta chains were confirmed in vitro to be specific for cytomegalovirus antigens. CMV serostatus was the only immune exposure information available for the cohort. Because counts were too low, roughly 18 rarely observed V segments, including chromosome 9 orphons, were left out of the earlier analysis of roughly 600 of the donors. While some public TCRs were present in many individuals, most TCR sequences turned up only very rarely across donors.

A word on this clone: Which antigen it targets is not known. There are no base qualities to consult, and no much larger clone falls within one base.

Relative to germline, V is 4 bases shorter and J is 4 bases shorter, with 13 bases between their ends. CDR1 is given as LNHDA and CDR2 as SQIVND, both from the germline V gene (reference sequence). Reading from cysteine to phenylalanine, the CDR3 counts 14 amino acids. Left in the record is the CDR3 DNA by itself, 42 bases read in frame from the first base. The cohort was made up of several hundred healthy bone marrow donors. At the time of sampling, every cohort member was nominally healthy, though immune exposures that went unrecorded were likely present. The donor tested CMV seronegative, placing the donor among the 352 seronegative members of the cohort. Each donor provided a peripheral blood sample, and peripheral blood mononuclear cells were used for TCR beta sequencing. Genomic DNA extraction from the blood cell samples was performed with the Qiagen DNeasy Blood Extraction Kit. The library came from the immunoSEQ multiplex PCR assay. For the multiplex PCR, a mixture combining 60 forward primers for TCR Vbeta segments and 13 reverse primers for TCR Jbeta segments was used. Amplification of the CDR3 region of rearranged TCR beta genes was performed with a multiplex PCR assay on genomic DNA. On the Illumina HiSeq System, the amplified TCR beta libraries were sequenced as 87-base-pair reads. In the paper's pipeline: A later analysis counted some 74 million unique TCR beta chains across the 650 to 800 repertoires, and 9.5 million to 11 million of these chains were shared by at least two donors. Raw reads were error-corrected and collapsed into unique sequences by a nearest-neighbor algorithm in which closely related sequences were merged to remove PCR and sequencing errors. CDR3 sequences were aligned to IMGT reference sequences to assign V, D and J gene segments. For a sequence to be retained, a match of at least six nucleotides was required to both a V gene segment and a J gene segment. Rearrangements were called productive when the CDR3 lacked stop codons and stayed in frame with V and J; all others were non-productive. Following IMGT convention, CDR3 was defined as the stretch from the second conserved V-encoded cysteine up to the conserved J-encoded phenylalanine. Sequences without an unambiguous match to a single V gene segment were excluded from the earlier analysis of approximately 600 of the donors. An earlier analysis of a few hundred of the donors called V segments functional above 56.7% productive rearrangements and segregating when the between-donor standard deviation exceeded 5%. A statistical classification framework was built for diagnosing cytomegalovirus status from the catalog of TCR beta chain sequences. V and J gene assignment, in a later analysis, came from comparing TCR nucleotide sequences with IMGT/GENE-DB human TR gene sequences. The TCRdist pipeline was used in a later analysis to assign CDR3 sequences and most-parsimonious VDJ recombination scenarios. In a later analysis, every TCR beta chain was defined by the combination of its CDR3 amino acid sequence and its V-gene family, and reads without a unique V-gene family were dropped. In a later analysis, several hundred highly shared, low-generation-probability nucleotide sequences were removed to address suspected cross-contamination and a sequencing artifact. In a later analysis, a clonal expansion index for each public chain was calculated from normalized within-repertoire ranks of inferred template counts. A later analysis computed generation probabilities with a VDJ recombination model fitted to out-of-frame rearrangements, and checked the results against IGoR. Hypergeometric tests were used in a later analysis to score TCR-TCR, TCR-HLA and TCR-CMV co-occurrence, with a repertoire-size bias correction applied to the TCR pairs. A later analysis estimated false discovery rates by permuting HLA or CMV assignments 20 times. In a later analysis, co-occurring TCRs were grouped using DBSCAN, with TCRdist sequence similarity added in when clustering inside HLA-allele-positive subsets. Co-occurrence clustering excluded repertoires with fewer than 30,000 or more than 120,000 public chains, plus five with anomalous nucleotide sharing. This is the immuneACCESS table as TCRdb keeps it, with only in-frame sequences that have V and J called. A part of the clones is gone; compared with another copy, unresolved V genes explain less than half, and the rest is unexplained. V and J calls and clone size are given by that table; D and trimming were obtained from the DNA. This sample has around 190,000 clones in its table, and about nine tenths of those were observed once. Around 1% of the sample comes from the top ten.

The sample consisted of PBMCs. The TCR originated in a boy aged 2 to 9 in good health and CMV-seronegative. The receptor chain draws on TRBV19 and TRBJ2-5; the best D guess is TRBD2, with 7 bases matching. The sequence in DNA is TGTGCCAGTAGTAAGGGGGGGGCTGTAGAGACCCAGTACTTC. Protein translation: CASSKGGAVETQYF.